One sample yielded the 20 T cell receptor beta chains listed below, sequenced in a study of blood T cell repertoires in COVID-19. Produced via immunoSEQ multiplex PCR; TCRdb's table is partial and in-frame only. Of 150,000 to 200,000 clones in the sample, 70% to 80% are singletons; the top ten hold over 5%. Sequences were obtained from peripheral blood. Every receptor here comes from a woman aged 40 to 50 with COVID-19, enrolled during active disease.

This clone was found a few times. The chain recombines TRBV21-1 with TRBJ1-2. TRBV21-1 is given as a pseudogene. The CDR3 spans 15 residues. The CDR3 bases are TGTGCCAGCAGCAAAGGAAGGGGAGGGTCTCGTGGCTACACCTTC. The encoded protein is CASSKGRGGSRGYTF.

The CDR3: CASSTGTANTEAFF. CDR3 nucleotide sequence: TGCGCCAGCAGCACGGGAACGGCGAACACTGAAGCTTTCTTT. This chain connects TRBV5-1 to TRBJ1-1; unclear D gene. Germline V CDR1 and CDR2: SGHRS, YFSETQ. This CDR3 is built from 14 residues. Trimming pared 4 bases from V and 1 base from J, leaving 11 bases between.

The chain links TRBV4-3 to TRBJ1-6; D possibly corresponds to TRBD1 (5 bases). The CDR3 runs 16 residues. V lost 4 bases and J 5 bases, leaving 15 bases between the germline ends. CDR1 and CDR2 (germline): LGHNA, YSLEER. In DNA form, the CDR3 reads TGCGCCAGCAGCCCAAGGGGCCCCCCTAATAATTCACCCCTCCACTTT. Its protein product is CASSPRGPPNNSPLHF.

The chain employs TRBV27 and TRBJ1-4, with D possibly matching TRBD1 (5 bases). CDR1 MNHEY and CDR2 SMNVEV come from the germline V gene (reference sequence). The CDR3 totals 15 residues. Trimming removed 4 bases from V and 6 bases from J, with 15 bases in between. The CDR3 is CASSSLGGGDEKLFF. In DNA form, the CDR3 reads TGTGCCAGCAGTTCATTGGGGGGAGGGGATGAAAAACTGTTTTTT.

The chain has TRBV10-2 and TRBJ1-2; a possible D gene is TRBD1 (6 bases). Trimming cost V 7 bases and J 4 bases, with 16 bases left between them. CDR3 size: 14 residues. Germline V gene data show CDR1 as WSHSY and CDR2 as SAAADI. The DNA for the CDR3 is TGCGCCAGCATTCAGACAGGCGGGGGCTATGGCTACACCTTC. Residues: CASIQTGGGYGYTF.

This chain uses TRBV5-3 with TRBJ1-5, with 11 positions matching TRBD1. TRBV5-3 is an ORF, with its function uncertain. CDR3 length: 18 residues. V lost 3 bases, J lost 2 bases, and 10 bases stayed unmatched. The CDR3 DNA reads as TGTGCCAGAAGCTCATACCGGACAGGGGGCTATCGCAATCAGCCCCAGCATTTT. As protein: CARSSYRTGGYRNQPQHF.

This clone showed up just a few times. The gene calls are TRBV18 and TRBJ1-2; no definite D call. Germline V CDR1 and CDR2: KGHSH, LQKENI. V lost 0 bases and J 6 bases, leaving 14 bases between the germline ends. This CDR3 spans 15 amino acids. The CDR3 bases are TGTGCCAGCTCACCACCGGCTTACAGTACGAATGGCTACACCTTC. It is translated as CASSPPAYSTNGYTF.

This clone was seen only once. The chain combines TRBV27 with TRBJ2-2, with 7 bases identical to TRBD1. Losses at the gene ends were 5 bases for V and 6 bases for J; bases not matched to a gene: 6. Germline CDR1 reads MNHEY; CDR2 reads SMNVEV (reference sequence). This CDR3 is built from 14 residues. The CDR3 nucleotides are TGTGCCAGCAGTCCGCGACAGGGTTCCGGGGAGCTGTTTTTT. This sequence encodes CASSPRQGSGELFF.

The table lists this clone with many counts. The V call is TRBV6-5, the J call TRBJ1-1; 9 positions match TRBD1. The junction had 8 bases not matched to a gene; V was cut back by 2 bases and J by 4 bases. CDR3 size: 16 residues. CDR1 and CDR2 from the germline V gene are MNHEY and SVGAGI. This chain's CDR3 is CASSYIRTGDGTEAFF. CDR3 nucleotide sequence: TGTGCCAGCAGTTACATTAGGACAGGGGATGGCACTGAAGCTTTCTTT.

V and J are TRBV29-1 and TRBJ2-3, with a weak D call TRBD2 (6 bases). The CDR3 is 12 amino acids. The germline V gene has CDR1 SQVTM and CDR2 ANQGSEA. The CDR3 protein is CSSFGGTDTQYF. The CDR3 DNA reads TGCAGTAGTTTTGGGGGGACAGATACGCAGTATTTT.

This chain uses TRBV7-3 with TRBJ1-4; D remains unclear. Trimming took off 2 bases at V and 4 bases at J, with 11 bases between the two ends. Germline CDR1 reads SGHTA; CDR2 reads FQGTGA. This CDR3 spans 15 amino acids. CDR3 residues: CASSLRSGNNEKLFF. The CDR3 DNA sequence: TGTGCCAGCAGCTTACGTTCGGGGAATAATGAAAAACTGTTTTTT.

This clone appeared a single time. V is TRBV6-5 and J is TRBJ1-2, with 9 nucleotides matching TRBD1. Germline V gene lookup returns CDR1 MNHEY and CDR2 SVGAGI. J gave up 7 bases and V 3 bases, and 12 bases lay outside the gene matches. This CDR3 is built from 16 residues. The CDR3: CASSYTQTGGRSGYTF. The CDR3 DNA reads TGTGCCAGCAGTTATACCCAGACAGGGGGACGTAGTGGCTACACCTTC.

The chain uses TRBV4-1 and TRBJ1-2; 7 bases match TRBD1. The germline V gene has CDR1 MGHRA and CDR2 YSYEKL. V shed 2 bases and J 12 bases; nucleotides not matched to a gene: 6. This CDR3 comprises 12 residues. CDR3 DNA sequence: TGCGCCAGCAGCCAATACAGGGGTTGGAACACCTTC. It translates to CASSQYRGWNTF.

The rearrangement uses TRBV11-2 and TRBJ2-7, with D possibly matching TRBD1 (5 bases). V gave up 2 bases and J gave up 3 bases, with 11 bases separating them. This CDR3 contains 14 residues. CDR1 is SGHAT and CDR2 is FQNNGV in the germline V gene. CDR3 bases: TGTGCCAGCAGCTTAAGTGGACAATACTACGAGCAGTACTTC. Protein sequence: CASSLSGQYYEQYF.

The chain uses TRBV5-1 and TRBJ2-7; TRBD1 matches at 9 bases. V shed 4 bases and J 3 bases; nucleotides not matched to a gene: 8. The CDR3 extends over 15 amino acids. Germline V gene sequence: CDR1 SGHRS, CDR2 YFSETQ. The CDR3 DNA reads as TGCGCCAGCAGCCGGACAGGGGAAAAAAGCTACGAGCAGTACTTC. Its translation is CASSRTGEKSYEQYF.

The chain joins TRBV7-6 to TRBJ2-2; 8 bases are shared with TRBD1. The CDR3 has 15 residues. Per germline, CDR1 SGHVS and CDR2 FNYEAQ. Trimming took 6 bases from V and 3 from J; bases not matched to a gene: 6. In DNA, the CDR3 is TGTGCCAGCAGTGACAGGGGATCGGACACCGGGGAGCTGTTTTTT. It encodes CASSDRGSDTGELFF.

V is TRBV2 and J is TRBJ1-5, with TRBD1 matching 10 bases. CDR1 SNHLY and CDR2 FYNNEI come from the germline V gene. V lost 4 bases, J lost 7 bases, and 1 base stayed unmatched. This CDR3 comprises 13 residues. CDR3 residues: CASSGDRGQPQHF. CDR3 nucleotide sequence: TGTGCCAGCAGTGGGGACAGGGGCCAGCCCCAGCATTTT. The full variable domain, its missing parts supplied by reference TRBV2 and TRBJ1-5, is EPEVTQTPSHQVTQMGQEVILRCVPISNHLYFYWYRQILGQKVEFLVSFYNNEISEKSEIFDDQFSVERPDGSNFTLKIRSTKLEDSAMYFCASSGDRGQPQHFGDGTRLSIL.

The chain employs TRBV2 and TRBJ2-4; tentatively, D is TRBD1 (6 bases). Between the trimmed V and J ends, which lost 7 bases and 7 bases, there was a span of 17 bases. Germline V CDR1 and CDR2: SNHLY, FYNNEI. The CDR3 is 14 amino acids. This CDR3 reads CASKAVGAQNIQYF. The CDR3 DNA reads TGTGCCAGCAAGGCTGTGGGGGCTCAGAACATTCAGTACTTC.

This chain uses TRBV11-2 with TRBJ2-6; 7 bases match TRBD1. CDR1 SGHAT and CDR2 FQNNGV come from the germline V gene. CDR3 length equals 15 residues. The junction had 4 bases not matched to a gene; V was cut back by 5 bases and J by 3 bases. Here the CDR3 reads CASSVDRVGANVLTF. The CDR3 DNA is TGTGCCAGCAGCGTCGACAGGGTTGGGGCCAACGTCCTGACTTTC.

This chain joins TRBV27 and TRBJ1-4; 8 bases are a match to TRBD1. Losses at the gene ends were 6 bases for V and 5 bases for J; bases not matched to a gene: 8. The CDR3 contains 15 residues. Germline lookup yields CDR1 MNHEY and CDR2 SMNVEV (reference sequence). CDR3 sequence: CASRSYTGGNEKLFF. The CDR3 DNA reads TGTGCCAGCAGGTCCTACACAGGGGGAAATGAAAAACTGTTTTTT.